The sequence of this TCR beta chain was determined in a study of Ad26.COV2.S vaccination and SARS-CoV-2 variants. Treatment noted: about 20 received Ad26.COV2.S at low or high dose, single or two shots; a few received placebo; per-sample allocation not given. On day 63 after the first injection, vaccine and placebo recipients gave samples. Method: immunoSEQ multiplex PCR; TCRdb's copy keeps in-frame clones and lacks some. This sample has about 370,000 clones, with around 91% found just once. Germline V CDR1 and CDR2: SNHLY, FYNNEI. J was trimmed by 4 bases and V by 3 bases; bases with no gene match: 10. This CDR3 comprises 18 residues.

The chain is built from TRBV2 and TRBJ2-5; TRBD2 agrees at 14 bases. Specimen: peripheral blood, collected in a trial of Ad26.COV2.S vaccine versus placebo. This receptor was identified in a person between 18 and 60 years old who received the Ad26.COV2.S COVID-19 vaccine or a placebo. The CDR3 region has the DNA TGTGCCAGCAGTGATCCTGAGGGACTAGCGGGAGAGAGAGAGACCCAGTACTTC. Protein sequence: CASSDPEGLAGERETQYF.